Each of the 15 T cell receptor beta chains below was sequenced from the same sample in a study of shared clonotypes between healthy human individuals. The naive CD8 population came from CD45RO-negative cells selected for CCR7, without terminally differentiated effector memory CD45RA+ cells. Only in-frame clones appear in the TCRdb table, and some are missing; sequencing was by immunoSEQ multiplex PCR. The table lists about 2,200,000 clones, around 93% of them singletons. The material sequenced was naive CD8+ T cells from PBMCs. These receptor sequences come from a man aged 18 to 30 in good health. Some clones in this sample may be carry-over from other donors' samples.

This clone showed up just once. V and J are TRBV7-9 and TRBJ2-3; the D gene is possibly TRBD1 (6 bases). V was cut by 4 bases and J by 7 bases, with 18 bases left in between. CDR3 length equals 15 residues. CDR1 is SEHNR and CDR2 is FQNEAQ in the germline V gene (reference sequence). The CDR3 spells CASSSGPDRINTQYF. The CDR3 DNA follows: TGTGCCAGCAGCTCCGGACCCGACAGGATTAATACGCAGTATTTT.

The CDR3 DNA sequence: TGTGCCAGCAGCGTAGGAGTAGCGGGAGACACCGGGGAGCTGTTTTTT. Its translation: CASSVGVAGDTGELFF. The chain couples TRBV9 to TRBJ2-2, with 9 bases that match TRBD2. The V segment lost 0 bases and the J segment 3 bases; nucleotides outside the gene matches: 3. This CDR3 has 16 amino acids. Germline V lookup: CDR1 SGDLS, CDR2 YYNGEE.

The rearrangement joins TRBV4-1 to TRBJ1-3; D perhaps matches TRBD1 (5 bases). Germline loops: CDR1 MGHRA, CDR2 YSYEKL. The CDR3 covers 16 residues. Between the trimmed V and J ends, which lost 1 base and 3 bases, there was a span of 13 bases. The CDR3 bases are TGCGCCAGCAGCCAAGGCTCTGGGGGGGATGGAAACACCATATATTTT. Encoded protein: CASSQGSGGDGNTIYF.

This rearrangement joins TRBV7-7 to TRBJ1-6, with D possibly matching TRBD1 (6 bases). The V and J ends lost 8 bases and 8 bases respectively, with 13 bases between them. Germline CDR1 and CDR2: SSHAT and FNYEAQ (reference sequence). The CDR3 runs to 13 residues. CDR3 DNA: TGTGCCAGCGGATGGGACAAAGATTCACCCCTCCACTTT. Translation gives CASGWDKDSPLHF.

Only one count was recorded for this clone. This sequence joins TRBV28 and TRBJ1-4; D is uncertain. The germline V gene encodes CDR1 MDHEN and CDR2 SYDVKM. V was trimmed by 1 base and J by 0 bases, leaving 9 bases between them. The CDR3 is 16 amino acids. CDR3 region: CASSLLGSATNEKLFF. CDR3 coding DNA: TGTGCCAGCAGTTTATTGGGCAGCGCAACTAATGAAAAACTGTTTTTT. Filled out from reference TRBV28 and TRBJ1-4, the complete variable domain reads DVKVTQSSRYLVKRTGEKVFLECVQDMDHENMFWYRQDPGLGLRLIYFSYDVKMKEKGDIPEGYSVSREKKERFSLILESASTNQTSMYLCASSLLGSATNEKLFFGSGTQLSVL.

This chain joins TRBV7-9 and TRBJ2-7; TRBD2 aligns across 13 bases. The V gene end was trimmed by 2 bases and the J gene end by 2 bases; junction bases not matched to a gene: 9. The V gene's germline CDR1 is SEHNR and CDR2 FQNEAQ (reference sequence). This CDR3 is built from 18 residues. DNA for the CDR3: TGTGCCAGCAGCTTAAGGCCTACAGGGACTAGCGGGGCCTACGAGCAGTACTTC. Protein product: CASSLRPTGTSGAYEQYF.

Details on this clone: Other DNA sequences in this specimen translate into the identical CDR3. The chain uses TRBV9 and TRBJ2-7, with D perhaps given as TRBD1 or TRBD2 (5 bases each). Deletions cut 3 bases from V and 0 bases from J, with 10 bases between. CDR1 and CDR2 from the germline V gene are SGDLS and YYNGEE. This CDR3 is 14 amino acids long. The CDR3 is CASSARGSSYEQYF. CDR3 coding DNA: TGTGCCAGCAGCGCCCGGGGCAGCTCCTACGAGCAGTACTTC.

This rearrangement joins TRBV27 to TRBJ1-1, with D unclear. The CDR3 consists of 13 residues. CDR1 is MNHEY and CDR2 is SMNVEV in the germline V gene (reference sequence). Trimming cost V 7 bases and J 1 base, with 10 bases left between them. The CDR3 region is CASKTDGNTEAFF. The CDR3 DNA follows: TGTGCCAGCAAAACAGACGGGAACACTGAAGCTTTCTTT.

This rearrangement joins TRBV4-2 to TRBJ2-5; D call uncertain. Trimming took off 2 bases at V and 1 base at J, with 5 bases between the two ends. The CDR3 covers 13 residues. In germline, CDR1 is LGHNA, CDR2 YNFKEQ. Here the CDR3 DNA reads TGTGCCAGCAGCCAATTCCTCCAAGAGACCCAGTACTTC. Translating gives CASSQFLQETQYF.

The chain links TRBV5-1 to TRBJ1-2; D might be TRBD1 (6 bases). The CDR3 runs to 18 residues. Per germline, CDR1 SGHRS and CDR2 YFSETQ. V lost 1 base and J 2 bases, leaving 21 bases between the germline ends. Here the CDR3 DNA reads TGCGCCAGCAGCTTGTGGGCCGGGGGGCCCATGAGGAACTATGGCTACACCTTC. It codes for CASSLWAGGPMRNYGYTF.

The gene calls are TRBV7-9 and TRBJ2-2; D possibly corresponds to TRBD2 (6 bases). In germline, CDR1 is SEHNR, CDR2 FQNEAQ (reference sequence). The CDR3 covers 16 residues. V lost 1 base to trimming and J lost 5 bases, with 14 bases between them. The CDR3 DNA reads as TGTGCCAGCAGCTTAGGGGACGGGACTGAGACCGGGGAGCTGTTTTTT. Its translation is CASSLGDGTETGELFF.

DNA of the CDR3: TGTGCCAGCAGCAACACAGGGGTGTTTTTCTATGGCTACACCTTC. This codes for CASSNTGVFFYGYTF. This chain connects TRBV5-6 to TRBJ1-2; 7 bases match TRBD1. Per germline, CDR1 SGHDT and CDR2 YYEEEE. The CDR3 is 15 residues long. With V trimmed by 4 bases and J by 4 bases, 10 bases remained unmatched.

The rearrangement joins TRBV10-1 to TRBJ2-1, with 10 positions matching TRBD2. Germline V lookup: CDR1 WNHNN, CDR2 SYGVQD (reference sequence). J gave up 7 bases and V 4 bases, and 4 bases lay outside the gene matches. The CDR3 loop spans 14 amino acids. The CDR3 sequence: CASSVAGGVNEQFF. The CDR3 coding sequence is TGCGCCAGCAGTGTAGCGGGAGGAGTTAATGAGCAGTTCTTC.

The V call is TRBV4-1, the J call TRBJ2-7; D may be TRBD1 (5 bases). The CDR3 has 14 amino acids. With 1 base removed from V and 4 bases from J, the gap between germline ends came to 11 bases. Germline V gives CDR1 MGHRA, CDR2 YSYEKL. The CDR3 nucleotides are TGCGCCAGCAGCCAAGGGTCAGGGCTATACGAGCAGTACTTC. This translates into CASSQGSGLYEQYF.

This rearrangement joins TRBV27 to TRBJ2-1; TRBD1 might be the D (6 bases). Germline V lookup: CDR1 MNHEY, CDR2 SMNVEV (reference sequence). The CDR3 spans 13 residues. V lost 4 bases and J 6 bases, leaving 10 bases between the germline ends. The CDR3 nucleotides are TGTGCCAGCAGTTGGCAGGGGTCCAATGAGCAGTTCTTC. Translating it yields CASSWQGSNEQFF.